Presented here are 14 T cell receptor beta chains from one specimen sequenced in a study of T cell responses to AZD1222 COVID-19 vaccine. Profiling relied on immunoSEQ multiplex PCR, and the TCRdb table lists in-frame clones only, not all of them. Of about 120,000 clones detected, approximately 91% appear once; the ten largest clones hold 4.5%. This specimen was peripheral blood, taken on day 0 of AZD1222 vaccination. The receptors were sampled from an adult in good health.

In its sample, this clone was seen a few times. The chain joins TRBV2 to TRBJ1-4; 7 bases align to TRBD1. The junction had 11 bases not matched to a gene; V was cut back by 6 bases and J by 7 bases. The CDR3 contains 15 residues. The V gene's germline CDR1 is SNHLY and CDR2 FYNNEI. This CDR3 reads CASRRQGVLSEKLFF. The CDR3, as DNA: TGTGCCAGCAGGCGACAGGGTGTGCTTTCTGAAAAACTGTTTTTT.

The genes are TRBV7-2 and TRBJ1-4; no clear D gene. Trimming took 6 bases from V and 0 from J, leaving 11 bases between them. Germline lookup yields CDR1 SGHTA and CDR2 FQGNSA. This CDR3 comprises 15 residues. CDR3 loop: CASRSIGTTNEKLFF. In nucleotides, the CDR3 is TGTGCCAGCAGGTCGATAGGTACAACTAATGAAAAACTGTTTTTT.

The chain has TRBV9 and TRBJ1-1; D perhaps matches TRBD1 (5 bases). Germline assignment: CDR1 SGDLS and CDR2 YYNGEE. V was cut by 0 bases and J by 5 bases, with 11 bases left in between. This CDR3 comprises 14 residues. CDR3 amino acids: CASSVGTIKTEAFF. The CDR3 DNA is TGTGCCAGCAGCGTAGGGACAATCAAAACTGAAGCTTTCTTT. Drawing the rest from reference TRBV9 and TRBJ1-1, the complete variable domain is DSGVTQTPKHLITATGQRVTLRCSPRSGDLSVYWYQQSLDQGLQFLIQYYNGEERAKGNILERFSAQQFPDLHSELNLSSLELGDSALYFCASSVGTIKTEAFFGQGTRLTVV.

The chain joins TRBV6-5 to TRBJ1-1, with TRBD1 identical over 7 bases. The germline CDR1 and CDR2 sequences are MNHEY and SVGAGI. The junction had 3 bases not matched to a gene; V was cut back by 4 bases and J by 1 base. The CDR3 is 14 amino acids. CDR3 in DNA: TGTGCCAGCAGTTTCGACAGGGCGAACACTGAAGCTTTCTTT. Translated, it gives CASSFDRANTEAFF.

This chain joins TRBV5-6 and TRBJ2-4, with D unclear. The CDR3 is 15 residues long. Trimming pared 2 bases from V and 0 bases from J, leaving 9 bases between. Germline V gene lookup returns CDR1 SGHDT and CDR2 YYEEEE. For the CDR3, the DNA is TGTGCCAGCAGCTTCGGGCGGCAAGCCAAAAACATTCAGTACTTC. Translating gives CASSFGRQAKNIQYF.

CDR3 region: CASRVGDTEAFF. CDR3 coding DNA: TGTGCCAGCAGGGTGGGGGACACTGAAGCTTTCTTT. This sequence joins TRBV6-5 and TRBJ1-1; possible D gene TRBD1, 5 bases. CDR1 and CDR2 (germline): MNHEY, SVGAGI. The CDR3 is made up of 12 amino acids. Trimming removed 6 bases from V and 3 bases from J, with 8 bases in between.

The chain recombines TRBV5-4 with TRBJ1-2; perhaps TRBD1 as D (5 bases). Trimming took off 1 base at V and 7 bases at J, with 14 bases between the two ends. This CDR3 has 14 amino acids. The germline gives CDR1 SGHNT, CDR2 YYREEE (reference sequence). This CDR3 reads CASSLSGYGFGYTF. The CDR3 bases are TGTGCCAGCAGCTTGTCAGGGTACGGATTTGGCTACACCTTC.

The genes are TRBV6-1 and TRBJ1-3, with 9 positions matching TRBD1. The V segment lost 4 bases and the J segment 0 bases; nucleotides outside the gene matches: 4. This CDR3 contains 16 residues. CDR1 is MNHNS and CDR2 is SASEGT in the germline V gene. The CDR3 region has the DNA TGTGCCAGCAGTGGTAAGACAGGGGGCTCTGGAAACACCATATATTTT. It is translated as CASSGKTGGSGNTIYF.

The chain has TRBV7-6 and TRBJ2-2, with D unclear. The CDR3 contains 11 residues. V was clipped by 1 base and J by 10 bases, with 4 bases between them. From germline, CDR1 is SGHVS and CDR2 FNYEAQ. The CDR3 sequence is CASSLEAELFF. The CDR3 DNA follows: TGTGCCAGCAGCTTAGAGGCGGAGCTGTTTTTT.

This clone was counted between two and nine times. The chain combines TRBV9 with TRBJ1-5; TRBD1 matches at 9 bases. The germline gives CDR1 SGDLS, CDR2 YYNGEE. The CDR3 sequence is 18 residues long. V dropped 2 bases and J dropped 1; count of bases not matched to a gene: 10. This CDR3 reads CASSVLLTGGPSNQPQHF. The CDR3 coding sequence is TGTGCCAGCAGCGTTCTCCTGACAGGGGGGCCGAGCAATCAGCCCCAGCATTTT.

This clone has just one count. The chain has TRBV10-1 and TRBJ1-5; weak D call: TRBD1 (5 bases). The CDR3 is 18 residues long. V was shortened by 2 bases and J by 1 base, with 18 bases between the two germline ends. Per the germline V gene, CDR1 is WNHNN and CDR2 is SYGVQD (reference sequence). The CDR3 bases are TGCGCCAGCAGTGAGACCCCGACAGACTGGACCAGCAATCAGCCCCAGCATTTT. Encoded protein: CASSETPTDWTSNQPQHF.

The genes are TRBV19 and TRBJ2-2; D unclear. The CDR3 is made up of 15 amino acids. Germline V gene data show CDR1 as LNHDA and CDR2 as SQIVND (reference sequence). V lost 1 base and J 1 base, leaving 7 bases between the germline ends. The DNA for the CDR3 is TGTGCCAGTAGTATAGTCTGGGGGAACACCGGGGAGCTGTTTTTT. It translates to CASSIVWGNTGELFF.

This chain uses TRBV10-3 with TRBJ1-1; D ambiguous. The CDR3 sequence is 13 residues long. Trimming removed 8 bases at V and 1 base at J, with 11 bases between. Germline V gives CDR1 ENHRY, CDR2 SYGVKD. The CDR3, as DNA: TGTGCCATCTCGAGTTTGGAGAACACTGAAGCTTTCTTT. It is translated as CAISSLENTEAFF.

The chain is built from TRBV6-5 and TRBJ1-5, with D uncertain. The CDR3 runs 13 residues. V gave up 0 bases and J gave up 6 bases, with 6 bases separating them. CDR1 and CDR2 (germline): MNHEY, SVGAGI. The CDR3 here is CASSYSRVQPQHF. The DNA of the CDR3 is TGTGCCAGCAGTTACTCGAGGGTTCAGCCCCAGCATTTT.